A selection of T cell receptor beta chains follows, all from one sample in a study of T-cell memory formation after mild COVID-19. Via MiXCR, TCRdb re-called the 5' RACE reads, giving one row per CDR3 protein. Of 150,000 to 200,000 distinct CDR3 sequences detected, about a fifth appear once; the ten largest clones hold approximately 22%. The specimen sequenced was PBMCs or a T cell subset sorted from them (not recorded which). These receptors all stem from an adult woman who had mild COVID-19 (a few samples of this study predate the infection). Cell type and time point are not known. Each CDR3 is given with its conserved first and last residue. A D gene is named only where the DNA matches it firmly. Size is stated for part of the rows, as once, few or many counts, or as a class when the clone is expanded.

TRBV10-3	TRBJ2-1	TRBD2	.	CAISVELAGVAYNEQFF	TGTGCCATCAGTGTCGAACTAGCGGGAGTGGCCTACAATGAGCAGTTCTTC
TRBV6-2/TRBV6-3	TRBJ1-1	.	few	CASSYSDPIMNTEAFF	TGTGCCAGCAGTTACTCGGACCCGATCATGAACACTGAAGCTTTCTTT
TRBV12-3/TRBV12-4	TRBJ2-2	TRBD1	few	CASSLRGRNSGELFF	TGTGCCAGCAGCCTCAGGGGGCGTAACTCCGGGGAGCTGTTTTTT
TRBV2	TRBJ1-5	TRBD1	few	CASSETGLVWQPQHF	TGTGCCAGCAGTGAGACAGGGCTAGTATGGCAGCCCCAGCATTTT
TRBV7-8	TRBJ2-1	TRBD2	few	CASSSNLAGGTDNEQFF	TGTGCCAGCAGCTCGAACTTAGCGGGAGGGACCGACAATGAGCAGTTCTTC
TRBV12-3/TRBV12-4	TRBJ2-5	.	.	CASSPTLGQETQYF	TGTGCCAGCAGTCCTACGCTCGGGCAAGAGACCCAGTACTTC
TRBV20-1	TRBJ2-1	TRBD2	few	CSARDLLRAGVQNEQFF	TGCAGTGCTAGAGATCTCCTGAGAGCGGGAGTGCAGAATGAGCAGTTCTTC
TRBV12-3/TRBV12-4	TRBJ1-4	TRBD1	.	CASSQGVESEKLFF	TGTGCCAGCAGTCAGGGGGTAGAGAGTGAAAAACTGTTTTTT
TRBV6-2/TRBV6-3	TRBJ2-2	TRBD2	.	CASSPPVLAGGPTGELFF	TGTGCCAGCAGCCCTCCGGTTTTAGCGGGAGGCCCGACCGGGGAGCTGTTTTTT
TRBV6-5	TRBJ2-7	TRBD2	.	CASRGGIYEQYF	TGTGCCAGCAGGGGGGGGATCTACGAGCAGTACTTC
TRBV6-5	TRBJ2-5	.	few	CASGLRAETQYF	TGTGCCAGCGGACTAAGGGCGGAGACCCAGTACTTC
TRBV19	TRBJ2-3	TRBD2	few	CASSTPLAGDTDTQYF	TGTGCCAGTAGCACACCTCTAGCGGGAGACACAGATACGCAGTATTTT
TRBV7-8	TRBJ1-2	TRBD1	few	CASSGWNRGQEGGYTF	TGTGCCAGCAGCGGTTGGAACAGGGGGCAAGAGGGTGGCTACACCTTC
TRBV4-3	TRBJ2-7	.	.	CASSQGPGDPSSCEQYF	TGCGCCAGCAGCCAAGGACCGGGGGACCCCAGCTCCTGCGAGCAGTACTTC
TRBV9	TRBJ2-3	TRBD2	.	CASSTGTSGGTDTQYF	TGTGCCAGCAGCACCGGGACTAGCGGGGGAACGGATACGCAGTATTTT
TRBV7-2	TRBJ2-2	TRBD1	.	CASSSNRGRNGELFF	TGTGCCAGCAGCTCCAACAGGGGGAGAAACGGGGAGCTGTTTTTT
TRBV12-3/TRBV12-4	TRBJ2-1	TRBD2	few	CASSLEGLAGGGNEQFF	TGTGCCAGCAGTTTAGAAGGACTAGCGGGAGGGGGTAATGAGCAGTTCTTC
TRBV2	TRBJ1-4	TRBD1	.	CASSGDSLAGGFNEKLFF	TGTGCCAGCAGTGGGGACAGCCTCGCCGGGGGGTTTAATGAAAAACTGTTTTTT
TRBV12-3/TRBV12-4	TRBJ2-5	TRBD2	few	CASSSSGLAVKETQYF	TGTGCCAGCAGCTCCTCCGGACTAGCGGTAAAAGAGACCCAGTACTTC
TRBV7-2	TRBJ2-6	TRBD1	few	CALRPAGGAFSPGANVLTF	TGTGCCCTCCGCCCCGCAGGGGGCGCGTTTTCGCCTGGGGCCAACGTCCTGACTTTC
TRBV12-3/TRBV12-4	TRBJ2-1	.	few	CASSPQGIKAYNEQFF	TGTGCCAGCAGCCCACAGGGAATCAAGGCCTACAATGAGCAGTTCTTC
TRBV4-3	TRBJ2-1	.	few	CASSRKYRALLDEQFF	TGCGCCAGCAGCCGCAAATACAGGGCGCTGCTGGATGAGCAGTTCTTC
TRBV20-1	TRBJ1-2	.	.	CSARPGYRGYTF	TGCAGTGCTAGGCCAGGGTATCGAGGCTACACCTTC
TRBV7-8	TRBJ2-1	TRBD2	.	CASSSLAGGTSSYNEQFF	TGTGCCAGCAGCTCTCTAGCGGGGGGGACGAGCTCCTACAATGAGCAGTTCTTC
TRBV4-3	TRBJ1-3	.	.	CASSQDSISGNTIYF	TGCGCCAGCAGCCAAGATTCCATCTCTGGAAACACCATATATTTT
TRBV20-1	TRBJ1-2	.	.	CSASGLGGYTF	TGCAGTGCTAGTGGTTTGGGTGGCTACACCTTC
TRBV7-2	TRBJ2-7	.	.	CASSLESGLYEQYF	TGTGCCAGCAGCTTAGAGAGCGGGCTATACGAGCAGTACTTC
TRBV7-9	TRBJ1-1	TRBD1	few	CASSGTGRRDLNTEAFF	TGTGCCAGCAGCGGGACAGGGAGAAGAGATTTGAACACTGAAGCTTTCTTT
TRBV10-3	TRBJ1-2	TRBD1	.	CAISESWTGPDGYTF	TGTGCCATCAGTGAGTCCTGGACAGGTCCTGATGGCTACACCTTC
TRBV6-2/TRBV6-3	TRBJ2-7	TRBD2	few	CASSYSASGSYEQYF	TGTGCCAGCAGTTACTCTGCTAGCGGGTCCTACGAGCAGTACTTC
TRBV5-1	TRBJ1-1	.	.	CASSAMTDTEAFF	TGCGCCAGCAGCGCTATGACGGACACTGAAGCTTTCTTT
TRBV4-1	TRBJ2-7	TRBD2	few	CASSQAGGGHEQYF	TGCGCCAGCAGCCAAGCGGGGGGGGGCCACGAGCAGTACTTC
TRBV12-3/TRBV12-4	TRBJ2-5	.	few	CASSLSPTGGETQYF	TGTGCCAGCAGTTTGTCCCCGACAGGCGGAGAGACCCAGTACTTC
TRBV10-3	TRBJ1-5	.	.	CAIRGGSNQPQHF	TGTGCCATCAGGGGGGGAAGCAATCAGCCCCAGCATTTT
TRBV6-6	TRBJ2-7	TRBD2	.	CASRPGGTSGSAF	TGTGCCAGCAGGCCGGGTGGGACTAGCGGGAGCGCATTC
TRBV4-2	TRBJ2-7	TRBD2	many	CASSQEGGTSGGLFYEQYF	TGTGCCAGCAGCCAAGAAGGTGGGACTAGCGGGGGACTGTTCTACGAGCAGTACTTC
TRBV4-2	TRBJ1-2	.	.	CASSKEQGVYGYTF	TGTGCCAGCAGCAAAGAACAGGGTGTCTATGGCTACACCTTC
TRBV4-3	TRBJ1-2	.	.	CASSQDLPPENYGYTF	TGCGCCAGCAGCCAAGATCTCCCCCCCGAGAACTATGGCTACACCTTC
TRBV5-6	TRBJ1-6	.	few	CASSPPNNSPLHF	TGTGCCAGCAGCCCCCCAAATAATTCACCCCTCCACTTT
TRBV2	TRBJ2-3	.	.	CASLGGSGDTQYF	TGTGCCAGCCTCGGGGGCTCCGGAGATACGCAGTATTTT
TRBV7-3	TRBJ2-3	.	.	CASSLGRVSTDTQYF	TGTGCCAGCAGCTTGGGGCGGGTGAGCACAGATACGCAGTATTTT
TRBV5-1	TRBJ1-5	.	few	CASSPGTDNQPQHF	TGCGCCAGCAGCCCCGGGACGGATAATCAGCCCCAGCATTTT
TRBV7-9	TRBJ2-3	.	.	CASSLERGSGDTQYF	TGTGCCAGCAGCTTAGAAAGGGGCTCTGGAGATACGCAGTATTTT